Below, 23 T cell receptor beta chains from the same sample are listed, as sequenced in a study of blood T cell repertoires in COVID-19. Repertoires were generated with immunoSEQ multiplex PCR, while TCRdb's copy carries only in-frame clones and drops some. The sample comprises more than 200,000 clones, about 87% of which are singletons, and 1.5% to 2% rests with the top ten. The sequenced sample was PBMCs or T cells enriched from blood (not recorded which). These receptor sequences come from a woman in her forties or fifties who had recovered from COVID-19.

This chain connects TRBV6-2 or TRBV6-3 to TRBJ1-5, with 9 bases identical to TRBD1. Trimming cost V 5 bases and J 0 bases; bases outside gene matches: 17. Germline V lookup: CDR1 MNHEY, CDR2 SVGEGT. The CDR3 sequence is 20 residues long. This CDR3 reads CASSNPTDRQGVYSNQPQHF. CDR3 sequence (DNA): TGTGCCAGCAGTAACCCTACCGATCGACAGGGGGTATATAGCAATCAGCCCCAGCATTTT.

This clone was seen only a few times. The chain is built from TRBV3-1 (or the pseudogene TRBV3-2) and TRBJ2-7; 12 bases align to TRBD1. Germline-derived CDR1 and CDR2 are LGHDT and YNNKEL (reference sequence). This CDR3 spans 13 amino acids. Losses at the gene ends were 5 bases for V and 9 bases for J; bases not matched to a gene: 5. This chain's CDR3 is CASSSGQGAVQYF. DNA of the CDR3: TGTGCCAGCAGCTCGGGACAGGGGGCGGTGCAGTACTTC.

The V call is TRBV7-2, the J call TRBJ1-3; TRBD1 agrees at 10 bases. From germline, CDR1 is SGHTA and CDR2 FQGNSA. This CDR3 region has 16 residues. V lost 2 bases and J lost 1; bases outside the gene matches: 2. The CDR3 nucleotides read TGTGCCAGCAGCTTAAGGGGACAGGGGTCTGGAAACACCATATATTTT. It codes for CASSLRGQGSGNTIYF.

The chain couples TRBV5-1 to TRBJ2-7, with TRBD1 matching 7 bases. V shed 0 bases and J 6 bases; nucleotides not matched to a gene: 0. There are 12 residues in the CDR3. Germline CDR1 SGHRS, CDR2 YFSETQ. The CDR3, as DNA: TGCGCCAGCAGCTTGGCAGGGGGCGAGCAGTACTTC. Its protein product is CASSLAGGEQYF.

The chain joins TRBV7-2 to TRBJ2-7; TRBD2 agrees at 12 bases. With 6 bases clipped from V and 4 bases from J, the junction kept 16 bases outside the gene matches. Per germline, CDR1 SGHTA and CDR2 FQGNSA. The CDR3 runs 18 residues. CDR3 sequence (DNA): TGTGCCAGCAGTCCCCCTCTAGCGGGGGGGCGGGTCCTTTACGAGCAGTACTTC. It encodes CASSPPLAGGRVLYEQYF.

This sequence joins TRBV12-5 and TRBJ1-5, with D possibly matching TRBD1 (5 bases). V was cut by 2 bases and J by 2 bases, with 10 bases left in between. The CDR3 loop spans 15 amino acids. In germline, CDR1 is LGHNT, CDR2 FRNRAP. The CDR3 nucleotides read TGTGCTAGTGGTTTGCTCCCGACAGGCAATCAGCCCCAGCATTTT. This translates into CASGLLPTGNQPQHF.

CDR3: CASRRWEGVGLNTEAFF. The CDR3 DNA reads TGTGCCAGTAGACGATGGGAGGGCGTGGGGTTGAACACTGAAGCTTTCTTT. This sequence joins TRBV19 and TRBJ1-1; D is unresolved. This CDR3 has 17 residues. Trimming cost V 6 bases and J 0 bases, with 20 bases left between them. In germline, CDR1 is LNHDA, CDR2 SQIVND (reference sequence).

The CDR3 loop reads CASSPVGGGSYEQYF. DNA for the CDR3: TGTGCCAGCAGTCCGGTCGGGGGGGGTTCCTACGAGCAGTACTTC. This sequence joins TRBV2 and TRBJ2-7; 8 nucleotides line up with TRBD2. The CDR3 covers 15 residues. Germline CDR1 and CDR2: SNHLY and FYNNEI. V lost 5 bases to trimming and J lost 1 base; unmatched junction nucleotides: 7.

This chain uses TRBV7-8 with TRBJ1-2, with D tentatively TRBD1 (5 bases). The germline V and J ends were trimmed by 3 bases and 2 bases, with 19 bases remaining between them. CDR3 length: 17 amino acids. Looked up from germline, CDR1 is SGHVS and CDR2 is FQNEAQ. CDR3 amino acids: CASSFPPVYRTNYGYTF. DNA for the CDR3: TGTGCCAGCAGCTTCCCTCCAGTCTACAGGACGAACTATGGCTACACCTTC.

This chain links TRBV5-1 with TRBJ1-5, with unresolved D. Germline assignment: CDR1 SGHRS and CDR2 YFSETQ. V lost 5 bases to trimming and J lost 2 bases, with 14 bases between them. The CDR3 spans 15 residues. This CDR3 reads CASSSDGSGNQPQHF. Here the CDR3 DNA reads TGCGCCAGCAGTTCGGATGGGAGTGGCAATCAGCCCCAGCATTTT.

In DNA form, the CDR3 reads TGTGCCAGCAGCCTTTCAAATTCCGGGACTAGCGGGAGAGATGAGCAGTTCTTC. Amino acids: CASSLSNSGTSGRDEQFF. The chain combines TRBV7-9 with TRBJ2-1; 14 nucleotides line up with TRBD2. The CDR3 has 18 residues. V lost 5 bases and J lost 8; bases outside the gene matches: 14. CDR1 and CDR2 from the germline V gene are SEHNR and FQNEAQ (reference sequence).

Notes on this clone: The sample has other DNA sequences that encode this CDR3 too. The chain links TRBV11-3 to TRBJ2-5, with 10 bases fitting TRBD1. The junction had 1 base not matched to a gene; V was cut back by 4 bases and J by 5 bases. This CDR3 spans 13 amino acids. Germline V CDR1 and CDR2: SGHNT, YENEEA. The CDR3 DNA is TGTGCCAGCAGCTCGGACAGGGGGGAGACCCAGTACTTC. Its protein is CASSSDRGETQYF.

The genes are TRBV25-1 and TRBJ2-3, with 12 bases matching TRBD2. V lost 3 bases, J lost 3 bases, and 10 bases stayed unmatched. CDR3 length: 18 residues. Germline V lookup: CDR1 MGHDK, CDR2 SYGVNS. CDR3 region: CASSELGLAGGLTDTQYF. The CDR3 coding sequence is TGTGCCAGCAGTGAGTTAGGGCTAGCGGGAGGGTTGACAGATACGCAGTATTTT. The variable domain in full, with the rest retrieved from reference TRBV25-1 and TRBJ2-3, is EADIYQTPRYLVIGTGKKITLECSQTMGHDKMYWYQQDPGMELHLIHYSYGVNSTEKGDLSSESTVSRIRTEHFPLTLESARPSHTSQYLCASSELGLAGGLTDTQYFGPGTRLTVL.

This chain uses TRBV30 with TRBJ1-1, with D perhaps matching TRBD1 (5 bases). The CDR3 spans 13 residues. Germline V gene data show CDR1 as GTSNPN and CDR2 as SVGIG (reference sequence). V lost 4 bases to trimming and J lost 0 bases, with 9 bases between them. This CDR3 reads CAWTGTMNTEAFF. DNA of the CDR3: TGTGCCTGGACAGGGACTATGAACACTGAAGCTTTCTTT.

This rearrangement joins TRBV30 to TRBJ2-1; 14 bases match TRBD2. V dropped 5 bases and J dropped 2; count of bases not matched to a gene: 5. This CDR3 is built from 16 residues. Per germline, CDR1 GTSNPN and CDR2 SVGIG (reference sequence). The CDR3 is CAWGTSGSWTYNEQFF. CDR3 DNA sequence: TGTGCCTGGGGGACTAGCGGGAGTTGGACCTACAATGAGCAGTTCTTC.

The CDR3 nucleotides are TGTGCCATCAGCGGGACAGGGGGCATCGGGGAGCTGTTTTTT. This gives the protein CAISGTGGIGELFF. The genes are TRBV10-3 and TRBJ2-2; 12 nucleotides agree with TRBD1. Per germline, CDR1 ENHRY and CDR2 SYGVKD. The CDR3 extends over 14 amino acids. J gave up 7 bases and V 6 bases, and 3 bases lay outside the gene matches.

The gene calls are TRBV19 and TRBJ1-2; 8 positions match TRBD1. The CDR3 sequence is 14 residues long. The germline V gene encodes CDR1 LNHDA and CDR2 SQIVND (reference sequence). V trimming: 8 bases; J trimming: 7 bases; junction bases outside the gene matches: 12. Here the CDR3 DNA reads TGTGCCAGTCAAGTTATCGACAGGGGATTTGGCTACACCTTC. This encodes CASQVIDRGFGYTF. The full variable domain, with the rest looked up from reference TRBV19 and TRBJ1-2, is DGGITQSPKYLFRKEGQNVTLSCEQNLNHDAMYWYRQDPGQGLRLIYYSQIVNDFQKGDIAEGYSVSREKKESFPLTVTSAQKNPTAFYLCASQVIDRGFGYTFGSGTRLTVV.

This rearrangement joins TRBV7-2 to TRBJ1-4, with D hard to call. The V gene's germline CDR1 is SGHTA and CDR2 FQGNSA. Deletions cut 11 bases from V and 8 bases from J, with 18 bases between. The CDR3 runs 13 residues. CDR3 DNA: TGTGCCGGATCGGGGAACCCCGGCGAAAAACTGTTTTTT. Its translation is CAGSGNPGEKLFF.

Here the CDR3 reads CASSRTGAGNSPLHF. The DNA for the CDR3 is TGTGCCAGCAGTAGGACAGGGGCAGGAAATTCACCCCTCCACTTT. The chain links TRBV2 to TRBJ1-6; 9 bases line up with TRBD1. The CDR3 is 15 amino acids. From germline, CDR1 is SNHLY and CDR2 FYNNEI. V trimming: 5 bases; J trimming: 7 bases; junction bases outside the gene matches: 6.

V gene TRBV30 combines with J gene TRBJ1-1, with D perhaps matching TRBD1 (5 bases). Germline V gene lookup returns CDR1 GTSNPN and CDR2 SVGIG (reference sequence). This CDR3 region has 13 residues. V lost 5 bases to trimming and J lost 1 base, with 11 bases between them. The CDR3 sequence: CAWVYTGNTEAFF. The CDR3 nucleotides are TGTGCCTGGGTATATACAGGGAACACTGAAGCTTTCTTT.

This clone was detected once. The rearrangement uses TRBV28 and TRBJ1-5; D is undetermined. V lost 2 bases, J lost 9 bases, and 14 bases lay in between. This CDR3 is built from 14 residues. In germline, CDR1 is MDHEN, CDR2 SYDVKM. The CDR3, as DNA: TGTGCCAGCAGTTTAGATAGGGAGTTTGGGCCCCAGCATTTT. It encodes CASSLDREFGPQHF.

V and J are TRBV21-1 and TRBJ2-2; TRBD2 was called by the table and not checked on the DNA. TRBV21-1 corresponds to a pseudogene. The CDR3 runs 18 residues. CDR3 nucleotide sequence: TGTGCCAGCAGCAAAGTCTGGGTCGGGGGGCGGGTGACCGGGGAGCTGTTTTTT. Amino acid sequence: CASSKVWVGGRVTGELFF.

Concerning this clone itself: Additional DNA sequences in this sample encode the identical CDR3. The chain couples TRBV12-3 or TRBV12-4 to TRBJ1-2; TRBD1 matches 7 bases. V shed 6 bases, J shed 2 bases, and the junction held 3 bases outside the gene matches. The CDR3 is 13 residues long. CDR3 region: CASSPDRNYGYTF. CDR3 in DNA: TGTGCCAGCAGCCCGGACAGGAACTATGGCTACACCTTC.